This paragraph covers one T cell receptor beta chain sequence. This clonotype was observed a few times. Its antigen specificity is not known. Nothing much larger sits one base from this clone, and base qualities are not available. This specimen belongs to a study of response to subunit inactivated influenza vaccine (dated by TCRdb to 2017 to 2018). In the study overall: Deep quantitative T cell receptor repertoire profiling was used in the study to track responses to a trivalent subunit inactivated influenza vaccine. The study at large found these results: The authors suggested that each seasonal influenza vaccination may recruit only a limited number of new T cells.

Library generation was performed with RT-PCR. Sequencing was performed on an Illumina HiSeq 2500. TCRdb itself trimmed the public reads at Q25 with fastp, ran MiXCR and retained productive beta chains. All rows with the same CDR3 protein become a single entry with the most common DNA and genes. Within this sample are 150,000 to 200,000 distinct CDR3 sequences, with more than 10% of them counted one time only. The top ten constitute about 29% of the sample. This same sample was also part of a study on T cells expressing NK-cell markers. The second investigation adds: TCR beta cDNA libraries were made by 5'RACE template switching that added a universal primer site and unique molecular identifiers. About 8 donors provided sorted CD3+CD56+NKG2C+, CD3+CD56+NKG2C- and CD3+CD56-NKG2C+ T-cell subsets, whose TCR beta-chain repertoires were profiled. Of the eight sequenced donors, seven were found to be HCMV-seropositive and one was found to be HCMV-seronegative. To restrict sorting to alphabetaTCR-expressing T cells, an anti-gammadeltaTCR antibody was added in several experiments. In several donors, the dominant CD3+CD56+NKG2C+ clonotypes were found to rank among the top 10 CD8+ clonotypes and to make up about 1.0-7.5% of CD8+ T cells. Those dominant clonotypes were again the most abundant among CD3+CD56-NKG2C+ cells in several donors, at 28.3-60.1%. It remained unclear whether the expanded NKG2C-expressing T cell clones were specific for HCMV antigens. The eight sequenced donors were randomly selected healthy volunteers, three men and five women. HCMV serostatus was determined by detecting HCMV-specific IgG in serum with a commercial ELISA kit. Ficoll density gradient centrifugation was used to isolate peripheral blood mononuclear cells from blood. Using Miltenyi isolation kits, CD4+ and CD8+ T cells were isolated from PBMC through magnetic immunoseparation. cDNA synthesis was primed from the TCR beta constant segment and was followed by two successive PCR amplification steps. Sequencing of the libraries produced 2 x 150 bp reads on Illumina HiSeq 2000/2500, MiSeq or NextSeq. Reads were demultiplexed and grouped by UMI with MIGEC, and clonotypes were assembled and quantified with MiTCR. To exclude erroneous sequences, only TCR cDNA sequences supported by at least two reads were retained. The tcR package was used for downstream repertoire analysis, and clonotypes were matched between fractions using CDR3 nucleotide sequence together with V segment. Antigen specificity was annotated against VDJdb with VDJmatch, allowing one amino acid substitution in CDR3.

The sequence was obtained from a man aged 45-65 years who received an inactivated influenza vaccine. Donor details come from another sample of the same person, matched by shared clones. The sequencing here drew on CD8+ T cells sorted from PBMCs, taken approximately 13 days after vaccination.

CDR3 region: CASSQDRGPGDTQYF. The DNA sequence follows: TGTGCCAGCAGCCAAGATAGGGGCCCGGGTGATACGCAGTATTTT. This chain joins TRBV3-1 to TRBJ2-3, with a tentative D gene TRBD1 over 5 matching bases. Including the terminal cysteine and phenylalanine, the CDR3 comprises 15 residues. CDR3 DNA only is kept here, 45 bases in frame from base 1. CDR1 and CDR2, looked up from the germline V gene (reference sequence), are LGHDT and YNNKEL. The V end loses 0 bases and the J end loses 6 bases, and a stretch of 13 bases separates them.